A selection of T cell receptor beta chains follows, all from one sample in a study of blood T cell repertoires in COVID-19. Assay: immunoSEQ multiplex PCR; the TCRdb copy retains only in-frame clones and omits some. The sample consists of approximately 120,000 clones, 65% to 85% of them appearing once. The source material was peripheral blood. These TCRs come from an elderly man with active or convalescent COVID-19. Each CDR3 is given without its conserved first and last residue. The size entry is marked missing in some rows and otherwise reads once, few, many or a size class.

V: TRBV19
size: .
J: TRBJ2-1
CDR3: ASSAPGQGNEQF

V: TRBV19
size: .
J: TRBJ2-1
CDR3: ASTGGGASDYNEQF

V: TRBV29-1
size: .
J: TRBJ2-3
CDR3: SVESSGDTQY

V: TRBV5-1
size: .
J: TRBJ1-5
CDR3: ASSPGTAGEQPQH

V: TRBV14
size: few
J: TRBJ1-2
CDR3: ASSQSGLGYT

V: TRBV5-1
size: .
J: TRBJ2-6
CDR3: ASSMDRVGANVLT

V: TRBV15
size: .
J: TRBJ1-3
CDR3: ATSRGGQFGNTIY

V: TRBV7-2
size: .
J: TRBJ2-3
CDR3: ASITVGGGYTDTQY

V: TRBV19
size: .
J: TRBJ2-7
CDR3: ASSNRDNSYEQY

V: TRBV23-1
size: .
J: TRBJ1-1
CDR3: ASSQWARDTEAF

V: TRBV19
size: .
J: TRBJ1-2
CDR3: ASSRGQGVYGYT

V: TRBV5-1
size: .
J: TRBJ2-3
CDR3: ASSSGTDTQY

V: TRBV21-1
size: .
J: TRBJ2-3
CDR3: ASSKEGYTGGSPDTQY

V: TRBV7-2
size: .
J: TRBJ1-5
CDR3: ASSLGGGRPQH

V: TRBV28
size: .
J: TRBJ1-4
CDR3: ASSLSGADEKLF

V: TRBV5-1
size: .
J: TRBJ2-5
CDR3: ASSMVAGELGTQY

V: TRBV29-1
size: .
J: TRBJ1-4
CDR3: SVLPGAGGSEKLF

V: TRBV7-7
size: .
J: TRBJ2-5
CDR3: ASSLGPTTGETQY

V: TRBV11-1
size: .
J: TRBJ1-1
CDR3: ASSQGLEAF

V: TRBV6-5
size: .
J: TRBJ1-3
CDR3: ASRTGRNTIY

V: TRBV7-9
size: few
J: TRBJ1-6
CDR3: ASSLTGTVNPPLH

V: TRBV20-1
size: .
J: TRBJ1-2
CDR3: SARTGGGYT

V: TRBV28
size: once
J: TRBJ1-2
CDR3: ASSRVGYGYT

V: TRBV6-2/TRBV6-3
size: .
J: TRBJ2-7
CDR3: ASSYPPRYEQY

V: TRBV5-4
size: .
J: TRBJ2-7
CDR3: ASSLELGGNEQY

V: TRBV6-5
size: few
J: TRBJ2-1
CDR3: ASTWGQGANEQF

V: TRBV3-1/TRBV3-2
size: .
J: TRBJ2-1
CDR3: ASSYSGVSYNEQF

V: TRBV4-3
size: .
J: TRBJ2-7
CDR3: ASSQDGRGYEQY

V: TRBV9
size: .
J: TRBJ2-3
CDR3: ASSVTGQIVGTDTQY

V: TRBV7-3
size: .
J: TRBJ1-5
CDR3: ASSLMQGQPQH

V: TRBV7-3
size: few
J: TRBJ1-1
CDR3: ASSPNTGGAEAF

V: TRBV7-2
size: .
J: TRBJ1-1
CDR3: ASSLGQGLDGAF

V: TRBV19
size: once
J: TRBJ2-3
CDR3: ASSMRTTDTQY

V: TRBV28
size: .
J: TRBJ2-7
CDR3: ASSRGTGGFNEQY

V: TRBV6-2/TRBV6-3
size: .
J: TRBJ2-3
CDR3: ASSRLAGLSDTQY

V: TRBV11-2
size: .
J: TRBJ2-7
CDR3: ASSQGQEGDEQY

V: TRBV7-6
size: .
J: TRBJ2-7
CDR3: ASSLSGDRAYEQY